This T cell receptor (beta chain) was profiled in a study of technical replicates of blood from a handful of donors. Profiled with immunoSEQ multiplex PCR; TCRdb holds only in-frame clones, not every one. The table lists roughly 60,000 clones, about 83% of them singletons. Germline V gene data show CDR1 as MNHEY and CDR2 as SMNVEV (reference sequence). V lost 4 bases and J lost 4; bases outside the gene matches: 2. The CDR3 has 16 amino acids. This clonotype originated in a human donor in good health. Some clones in this sample may be carry-over from other donors' samples. The chain has TRBV27 and TRBJ2-1; 15 bases agree with TRBD2. Sequencing used PBMCs. In DNA form, the CDR3 reads TGTGCCAGCAGTTCCGGACTAGCGGGGGGGTACAATGAGCAGTTCTTC. It encodes CASSSGLAGGYNEQFF.